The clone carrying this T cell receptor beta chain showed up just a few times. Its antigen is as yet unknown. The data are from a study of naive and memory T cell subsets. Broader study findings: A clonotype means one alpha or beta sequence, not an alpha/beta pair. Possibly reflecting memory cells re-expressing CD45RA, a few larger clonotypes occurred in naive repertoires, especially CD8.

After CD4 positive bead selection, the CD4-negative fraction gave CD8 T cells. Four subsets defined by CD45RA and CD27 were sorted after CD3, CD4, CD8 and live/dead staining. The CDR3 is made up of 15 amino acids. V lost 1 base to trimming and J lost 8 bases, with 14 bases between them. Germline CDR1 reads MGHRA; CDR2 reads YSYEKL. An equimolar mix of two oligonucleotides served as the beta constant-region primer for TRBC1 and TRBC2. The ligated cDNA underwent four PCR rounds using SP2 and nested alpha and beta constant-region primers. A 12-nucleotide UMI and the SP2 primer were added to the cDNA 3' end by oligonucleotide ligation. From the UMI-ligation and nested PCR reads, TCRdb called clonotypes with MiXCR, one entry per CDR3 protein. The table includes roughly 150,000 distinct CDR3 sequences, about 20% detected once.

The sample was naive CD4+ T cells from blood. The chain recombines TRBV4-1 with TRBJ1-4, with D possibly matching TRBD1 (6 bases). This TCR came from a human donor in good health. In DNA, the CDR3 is TGCGCCAGCAGCCAAGTTCCAGGCAGGGGAGAAAAACTGTTTTTT. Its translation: CASSQVPGRGEKLFF.